This T cell receptor (beta chain) comes out of a study of CD8+CD57+ T cells in acquired aplastic anemia. About the study: Sorted CD4+ plus CD8+ cells gave DNA averaging around 3 ug.

CDR3 and TCR beta VDJ profiling relied on a genomic DNA template. Each CDR3 protein is one row after TCRdb ran MiXCR on the reads. The profile shows roughly 160,000 distinct CDR3 sequences, roughly 48% of them singletons. Only patients with CD8+CD57+ cell expansion on flow cytometry were chosen for sequencing. CDR3 size: 15 residues. CDR1 and CDR2 (germline): ENHRY, SYGVKD. Study-level points and caveats: Patients and controls shared about 30 CD8+ CDR3 sequences, which appeared highly expressed in patients and within their immunodominant clones.

This clonotype was counted between two and nine times. Its target is unknown. It may be a read error: a sequence one base away is much more abundant. The conserved closing phenylalanine or tryptophan is absent in this CDR3, likely reflecting a read error. Material: sorted CD4+, CD8+, or CD8+CD57+ T cells (not recorded which) from PBMCs. The chain combines TRBV10-3 with TRBJ2-3; TRBD2 matches at 9 bases. The receptor was derived from a human donor with aplastic anemia. The CDR3 bases are TGTGCCAGCAGTTCCTCCGGGACTAGCCCTGATACGCAGTATCTT. Translated, it gives CASSSSGTSPDTQYL.